The 20 T cell receptor beta chains presented below share a single source sample, sequenced in a study of regulatory T cells in long-lasting Graves disease. Combining iRepertoire HTBI primers with Arm-PCR of CDR3 regions, the authors built TCR beta libraries. TCRdb itself ran the multiplex PCR reads through MiXCR, one entry per CDR3 protein. Of hundreds of thousands of distinct CDR3 sequences listed, less than 20% are singletons. Sample time point: newly diagnosed GD, antithyroid drugs for less than 3 months. The TCR library was made from RNA extracted from PBMCs. The sequencing here drew on peripheral blood mononuclear cells (PBMCs), taken at new diagnosis, from a patient treated with antithyroid drugs. Source of these receptors: a female donor with Graves disease.

This clonotype was detected many times. The rearrangement joins TRBV6-1 to TRBJ1-6; no clear D. Trimming took 7 bases from V and 6 from J, leaving 16 bases between them. CDR1 is MNHNS, CDR2 SASEGT, per germline. CDR3 length equals 15 residues. In DNA, the CDR3 is TGTGCCAGCACGGGCTCTCGACGTCTTAATTCACCCCTCCACTTT. This sequence encodes CASTGSRRLNSPLHF.

The chain has TRBV10-3 and TRBJ2-6; D unclear. The germline V gene has CDR1 ENHRY and CDR2 SYGVKD. The CDR3 has 16 residues. Trimming removed 6 bases from V and 0 bases from J, with 12 bases in between. CDR3: CAIRGVGPSGANVLTF. The CDR3 DNA is TGTGCCATCAGGGGTGTAGGGCCCTCTGGGGCCAACGTCCTGACTTTC.

Many counts were recorded for this clonotype. The chain links TRBV3-1 to TRBJ2-1; D unresolved. Germline V gene data show CDR1 as LGHDT and CDR2 as YNNKEL (reference sequence). The length of the CDR3 is 15 residues. Between the trimmed V and J ends, which lost 1 base and 0 bases, there was a span of 7 bases. The CDR3 DNA reads TGTGCCAGCAGCCAAGCCGTAACCTCCTACAATGAGCAGTTCTTC. It is translated as CASSQAVTSYNEQFF.

This clonotype was observed at least ten times. CDR3 DNA sequence: TGTGCCAGCAGTGCCCGCGCAGGGGCTAATGAAAAACTGTTTTTT. This gives the protein CASSARAGANEKLFF. The gene calls are TRBV6-4 and TRBJ1-4, with D maybe TRBD1 (6 bases). With 4 bases removed from V and 3 bases from J, the gap between germline ends came to 12 bases. CDR1 MRHNA and CDR2 SNTAGT come from the germline V gene. CDR3 length: 15 amino acids.

The genes are TRBV11-3 and TRBJ2-7; 11 bases match TRBD2. Germline V gives CDR1 SGHNT, CDR2 YENEEA. The CDR3 spans 16 residues. V was clipped by 5 bases and J by 2 bases; unmatched bases: 8. The CDR3 is CASSPSGRTSTYEQYF. CDR3 in DNA: TGTGCCAGCAGCCCTAGCGGGAGGACGTCTACCTACGAGCAGTACTTC.

Many counts were recorded for this clonotype. The gene calls are TRBV24-1 and TRBJ1-3; maybe TRBD1 (6 bases). Trimming pared 9 bases from V and 4 bases from J, leaving 27 bases between. The length of the CDR3 is 18 residues. Looked up from germline, CDR1 is KGHDR and CDR2 is SFDVKD. CDR3 residues: CATPPPLDRPLAGNTIYF. The CDR3, as DNA: TGTGCCACCCCTCCCCCCCTAGACAGGCCTCTTGCCGGAAACACCATATATTTT.

Ten or more counts support this clonotype. The V and J genes are TRBV7-2 and TRBJ2-7; 12 bases fit TRBD2. Losses at the gene ends were 5 bases for V and 3 bases for J; bases not matched to a gene: 8. Germline values: CDR1 SGHTA, CDR2 FQGNSA. CDR3 length: 16 residues. The CDR3 protein is CASSRPGLAGFYEQYF. In DNA form, the CDR3 reads TGTGCCAGCAGCAGGCCGGGACTAGCGGGCTTCTACGAGCAGTACTTC.

The chain links TRBV7-3 to TRBJ2-6; D could derive from TRBD1 or TRBD2 (6 bases each). V lost 0 bases to trimming and J lost 0 bases, with 18 bases between them. The CDR3 runs to 20 residues. From germline, CDR1 is SGHTA and CDR2 FQGTGA. In DNA form, the CDR3 reads TGTGCCAGCAGCTTAACCCCCGGGGGCGTCTCCGACTCTGGGGCCAACGTCCTGACTTTC. Protein: CASSLTPGGVSDSGANVLTF.

The chain combines TRBV2 with TRBJ1-2, with D tentatively TRBD1 (5 bases). Per the germline V gene, CDR1 is SNHLY and CDR2 is FYNNEI. Trimming cost V 8 bases and J 2 bases, with 12 bases left between them. The CDR3 sequence is 13 residues long. CDR3 amino acids: CASLGTENYGYTF. CDR3 nucleotide sequence: TGTGCCAGCCTCGGGACCGAGAACTATGGCTACACCTTC. Combining the CDR3 with reference TRBV2 and TRBJ1-2 gives the whole variable domain EPEVTQTPSHQVTQMGQEVILRCVPISNHLYFYWYRQILGQKVEFLVSFYNNEISEKSEIFDDQFSVERPDGSNFTLKIRSTKLEDSAMYFCASLGTENYGYTFGSGTRLTVV.

The V call is TRBV6-2 or TRBV6-3, the J call TRBJ2-1; TRBD2 might be the D (5 bases). This CDR3 spans 17 amino acids. Per the germline V gene, CDR1 is MNHEY and CDR2 is SVGEGT. The ends were cut back, 3 bases at V and 3 bases at J, with 18 bases in the middle. CDR3 protein: CASSYTGVRRIYNEQFF. The CDR3 region has the DNA TGTGCCAGCAGTTATACCGGGGTGCGGCGGATCTACAATGAGCAGTTCTTC.

This chain uses TRBV6-8 with TRBJ2-3; maybe TRBD2 (5 bases). The germline CDR1 and CDR2 sequences are MNHGY and SAAAGT. V lost 3 bases, J lost 7 bases, and 14 bases lay in between. The CDR3 has 14 residues. The CDR3 here is CASSYGREGNTQYF. CDR3 DNA: TGTGCCAGCAGTTATGGGCGAGAGGGAAATACGCAGTATTTT.

The chain's CDR3 is CASSLGQAQETQYF. The CDR3 nucleotides are TGTGCCAGCAGCTTGGGACAGGCACAAGAGACCCAGTACTTC. The chain has TRBV7-2 and TRBJ2-5; 8 bases agree with TRBD1. The CDR3 consists of 14 residues. V gave up 3 bases and J gave up 2 bases; unmatched junction bases: 2. CDR1 SGHTA and CDR2 FQGNSA come from the germline V gene.

Comments on this clonotype: A much more abundant neighbour one base away suggests this may be a read error. This chain uses TRBV7-9 with TRBJ2-3, with 7 bases identical to TRBD2. The V gene end was trimmed by 3 bases and the J gene end by 0 bases; junction bases not matched to a gene: 9. CDR1 is SEHNR, CDR2 FQNEAQ, per germline (reference sequence). This CDR3 spans 17 amino acids. The CDR3 nucleotides are TGTGCCAGCAGCTTGGGACCAGCGGGACCTAGCACAGATACGCAGTATTTT. Amino acids: CASSLGPAGPSTDTQYF.

This clonotype was seen ten or more times. This rearrangement joins TRBV3-1 to TRBJ2-5; TRBD2 aligns across 12 bases. The V segment lost 4 bases and the J segment 4 bases; nucleotides outside the gene matches: 7. CDR3 length: 16 residues. Looked up from germline, CDR1 is LGHDT and CDR2 is YNNKEL (reference sequence). The CDR3 protein is CASSRGGLAGRETQYF. The CDR3 region has the DNA TGTGCCAGCAGCCGGGGTGGACTAGCGGGGAGAGAGACCCAGTACTTC.

Note on this clonotype: Mismatch with germline at one junction end may stem from a read error. CDR3 in amino acids: CASSFGALVHEQYF. The CDR3 nucleotides read TGTGCCAGCAGCTTTGGCGCCCTGGTCCACGAGCAGTACTTC. The chain has TRBV5-1 and TRBJ2-7; the D is unclear. The CDR3 totals 14 residues. Germline V lookup: CDR1 SGHRS, CDR2 YFSETQ.

This clonotype was seen repeatedly, ten times or more. This rearrangement joins TRBV20-1 to TRBJ2-7; a weak D match, TRBD2 (5 bases). Germline CDR1 reads DFQATT; CDR2 reads SNEGSKA (reference sequence). CDR3 length equals 14 residues. Trimming took off 6 bases at V and 5 bases at J, with 20 bases between the two ends. The CDR3: CSAEPPASFHEQYF. As DNA, the CDR3 is TGCAGTGCCGAACCCCCAGCTAGCTTCCACGAGCAGTACTTC.

Only a few counts were recorded for this clonotype. The chain carries TRBV7-2 and TRBJ2-1; D may correspond to TRBD1 or TRBD2 (5 bases each). CDR1 and CDR2 (germline): SGHTA, FQGNSA. The germline V and J ends were trimmed by 2 bases and 3 bases, with 11 bases remaining between them. The CDR3 is 15 residues long. Here the CDR3 DNA reads TGTGCCAGCAGCTTAAGAGGGGCCCGCTACAATGAGCAGTTCTTC. This translates into CASSLRGARYNEQFF. The variable domain in full, with the rest retrieved from reference TRBV7-2 and TRBJ2-1, is GAGVSQSPSNKVTEKGKDVELRCDPISGHTALYWYRQSLGQGLEFLIYFQGNSAPDKSGLPSDRFSAERTGGSVSTLTIQRTQQEDSAVYLCASSLRGARYNEQFFGPGTRLTVL.

This clonotype was picked up many times. The genes are TRBV11-2 and TRBJ2-1; D gene uncertain. The CDR3 consists of 14 residues. Germline CDR1 SGHAT, CDR2 FQNNGV. Trimming took off 5 bases at V and 1 base at J, with 9 bases between the two ends. CDR3 region: CASSPLRSYNEQFF. CDR3 DNA sequence: TGTGCCAGCAGCCCTCTGAGGTCCTACAATGAGCAGTTCTTC.

V and J are TRBV18 and TRBJ1-4; no definite D call. V lost 4 bases and J lost 6, with 9 bases in between. The CDR3 sequence is 13 residues long. Germline lookup yields CDR1 KGHSH and CDR2 LQKENI. CDR3 sequence reads: CASSQAMDEKLFF. CDR3 in DNA: TGTGCCAGCTCACAAGCTATGGATGAAAAACTGTTTTTT.

The chain is built from TRBV25-1 and TRBJ1-2, with D possibly being TRBD1 (6 bases). The germline V gene encodes CDR1 MGHDK and CDR2 SYGVNS. The length of the CDR3 is 17 residues. Trimming left V 4 bases short and J 0 bases short, with 18 bases between. The CDR3 is CASSGGGGRTTNYGYTF. The CDR3 region has the DNA TGTGCCAGCAGTGGGGGGGGGGGCAGGACTACTAACTATGGCTACACCTTC.